This T cell receptor (beta chain) comes out of a study of T cell responses to AZD1222 COVID-19 vaccine (dated by TCRdb to the early 2020s). Looking at the study overall: AZD1222 recipients with second doses at about 4 weeks or about 12 weeks were pooled, because spike-specific TCR depth and breadth did not differ between schedules. Trial participants were enrolled by age into 18-55, 56-69 and 70-plus year subgroups, with 148, 28 and 57 TCR-sequenced participants respectively. A total of 233 trial participants underwent TCR sequencing, of whom roughly 210 had received two doses of AZD1222 and about 25 had received two doses of the MenACWY control vaccine.

The CDR3 regions of human TCRbeta chains were subjected to immunosequencing. Under the source paper's analysis protocol: TCRs in the repertoires were compared against a reference library of SARS-CoV-2-specific TCRs that had been generated with the MIRA antigen-specificity platform. Breadth was defined as the fraction of unique TCRs that were SARS-CoV-2-associated. Depth was defined as the fraction of total T cells that were SARS-CoV-2-associated. Using the MIRA data, every spike-specific TCR was mapped to the spike region that the TCR reacted to and assigned to either a CD4 or a CD8 class. Log10-transformed breadth and depth values were compared by one-way ANOVA with Sidak's multiple comparisons tests. Sourced from immuneACCESS, this table was stored by TCRdb with only in-frame sequences that have V and J called. A share of the clones is absent; for the studies checked, an unresolved V gene accounts for under half, and the remainder has no known explanation. V, J and clone size are those of that table, while D and trimming were read from the DNA. For this sample the table gives under 200,000 clones, of which about nine tenths were detected only once. In total, the top ten clones hold 1.5% of the sample.

A word on this clone: Its antigen is currently not known. No base quality information exists; no much larger clone differs at one position. Other DNA sequences within the sample encode an identical CDR3.

Study-wide findings and limitations: Epitopes outside the regions mutated in the B.1.351 and B.1.1.7 variants were reportedly recognized by nearly half of the unique spike-specific TCRs. No day 14 peak-response samples were available, so repertoires were characterized only after the peak T cell response. A significant rise in spike-specific TCR breadth and depth was observed after two AZD1222 doses relative to day 0 and relative to MenACWY recipients. Most participants were white British and females outnumbered males, and the authors suggested that clonal diversity may have been underestimated. In the small 56-69-year group, the increase in depth fell short of significance, most likely because of low power. Conclusions about previously exposed vaccinees are limited, since just a handful of AZD1222 recipients were seropositive for SARS-CoV-2 at baseline. The vaccine-associated CD4 TCRs covered the entire spike protein, and the dominant responses fell in regions 160-218 and 743-854.

Taken from cysteine to phenylalanine, the CDR3 has 12 residues. Only the CDR3 region is kept as DNA, spanning 36 bases read in frame from base 1. Deletion took 3 bases off V and 2 bases off J, with a span of 5 bases between the germline ends. The germline V gene provides CDR1 MNHNS and CDR2 SASEGT. The sample's time point label, in plain terms: baseline before first vaccination. Samples from vaccinated people were obtained from the UK trials COV001 and COV002, which included a single-blind randomized controlled phase 2/3 trial of AZD1222 (ChAdOx1 nCoV-19) in healthy adults. For TCRbeta chain sequencing, PBMC samples from trial participants were taken at day 0 and at day 28 after the second dose.

The material sequenced was peripheral blood, taken on day 0 of AZD1222 vaccination. The sequence came from an adult in good health. The chain couples TRBV6-1 to TRBJ2-7; the D gene is not confidently resolved. The DNA sequence is as follows: TGTGCCAGCAGTGAGGCCCCCTACGAGCAGTACTTC. It codes for CASSEAPYEQYF.